The 31 T cell receptor beta chains given below trace back to one sample, sequenced in a study of cytomegalovirus exposure and HLA in healthy donors. The PCR made use of 60 Vbeta and 13 Jbeta primers. Measured with immunoSEQ multiplex PCR; TCRdb has only the in-frame clones, and not every one. Altogether approximately 150,000 clones are present, roughly 80% being singletons, with the ten largest covering 4% to 4.5%. The sample was PBMCs. These receptors all come from a woman aged 40 to 50 in good health and CMV-seropositive.

The chain is built from TRBV30 and TRBJ1-3; a weak D match, TRBD1 (5 bases). Trimming pared 4 bases from V and 0 bases from J, leaving 13 bases between. CDR1 and CDR2 (germline): GTSNPN, SVGIG (reference sequence). This CDR3 has 15 amino acids. The DNA of the CDR3 is TGTGCCTGGAATTCCGGGGGATTCTCTGGAAACACCATATATTTT. Encoded protein: CAWNSGGFSGNTIYF.

The rearrangement joins TRBV7-2 to TRBJ2-3; D is uncertain. Trimming removed 5 bases at V and 2 bases at J, with 14 bases between. Germline V gene data show CDR1 as SGHTA and CDR2 as FQGNSA. The CDR3 runs to 15 residues. The CDR3 loop is CASSNWATPTDTQYF. In DNA, the CDR3 is TGTGCCAGCAGCAACTGGGCCACCCCCACAGATACGCAGTATTTT.

The chain joins TRBV7-8 to TRBJ2-7; TRBD1 agrees at 7 bases. The V gene's germline CDR1 is SGHVS and CDR2 FQNEAQ. The CDR3 consists of 14 residues. The J segment lost 3 bases and the V segment lost 5 bases, leaving 7 bases of the junction unmatched. The CDR3 loop is CASSLGTVDYEQYF. For the CDR3, the DNA is TGTGCCAGCAGCCTGGGGACAGTAGACTACGAGCAGTACTTC.

V gene TRBV6-1 combines with J gene TRBJ2-1, with 9 bases identical to TRBD2. The CDR3 totals 18 residues. Per germline, CDR1 MNHNS and CDR2 SASEGT. The junction had 13 bases not matched to a gene; V was cut back by 0 bases and J by 7 bases. The CDR3 region is CASSEAQWKAGGQNEQFF. CDR3 sequence (DNA): TGTGCCAGCAGTGAAGCGCAGTGGAAAGCGGGGGGCCAAAATGAGCAGTTCTTC.

This rearrangement joins TRBV18 to TRBJ2-7, with TRBD2 matching over 14 bases. After removal of 1 base from V and 3 bases from J, the junction contained 8 bases not matched to a gene. The CDR3 length is 18 residues. Germline loops: CDR1 KGHSH, CDR2 LQKENI. In nucleotides, the CDR3 is TGTGCCAGCTCACCACTACAGGGGACTAGCGGGAGAAGCTACGAGCAGTACTTC. Residues: CASSPLQGTSGRSYEQYF.

This clone was seen a handful of times. The gene calls are TRBV28 and TRBJ2-7; 11 bases fit TRBD2. CDR1 and CDR2 from the germline V gene are MDHEN and SYDVKM. The CDR3 contains 16 residues. V lost 3 bases and J lost 2; bases outside the gene matches: 6. The CDR3 region is CASSFLGTSGPYEQYF. CDR3 coding DNA: TGTGCCAGCAGTTTTTTAGGGACTAGCGGCCCCTACGAGCAGTACTTC.

V and J are TRBV27 and TRBJ2-7; D is possibly TRBD2 (5 bases). Germline V CDR1 and CDR2: MNHEY, SMNVEV (reference sequence). V was cut by 1 base and J by 8 bases, with 9 bases left in between. The CDR3 runs 12 residues. CDR3 in DNA: TGTGCCAGCAGTTTATTCGGGGAACAGCAGTACTTC. Translated: CASSLFGEQQYF.

The V gene is TRBV28, the J gene TRBJ1-1; weak D call: TRBD1 (6 bases). Germline V gene lookup returns CDR1 MDHEN and CDR2 SYDVKM. The CDR3 runs to 16 residues. V gave up 2 bases and J gave up 1 base, with 14 bases separating them. This chain's CDR3 is CASSLVQGSWNTEAFF. The CDR3 DNA reads TGTGCCAGCAGTTTAGTACAGGGAAGTTGGAACACTGAAGCTTTCTTT.

This sequence joins TRBV6-5 and TRBJ2-5; 12 bases are shared with TRBD2. This CDR3 is built from 15 residues. Unmatched junction bases numbered 7, after V lost 6 bases and J lost 5 bases. Germline V gives CDR1 MNHEY, CDR2 SVGAGI. CDR3 DNA sequence: TGTGCCAGCAGCCCTAGCGGGGGGGCCCTTGAGACCCAGTACTTC. It yields the protein CASSPSGGALETQYF.

This sequence joins TRBV27 and TRBJ2-7, with 7 positions matching TRBD2. There are 15 residues in the CDR3. Germline assignment: CDR1 MNHEY and CDR2 SMNVEV (reference sequence). The J segment lost 0 bases and the V segment lost 2 bases, leaving 4 bases of the junction unmatched. Here the CDR3 reads CASSLTSVSSYEQYF. The CDR3 coding sequence is TGTGCCAGCAGTTTAACTAGCGTGAGCTCCTACGAGCAGTACTTC.

The chain carries TRBV2 and TRBJ2-2, with D perhaps matching TRBD2 (5 bases). The CDR3 spans 14 residues. V lost 7 bases, J lost 8 bases, and 17 bases lay in between. Germline V gene lookup returns CDR1 SNHLY and CDR2 FYNNEI. In DNA, the CDR3 is TGTGCCAGCACCCCGGAGAGGGTGATGGGGGAGCTGTTTTTT. Encoded protein: CASTPERVMGELFF.

Points on this clone: The same CDR3 also results from other DNA sequences found in this sample. The chain employs TRBV18 and TRBJ2-7, with 7 bases that match TRBD1. This CDR3 spans 14 amino acids. The V gene's germline CDR1 is KGHSH and CDR2 LQKENI. The J segment lost 2 bases and the V segment lost 3 bases, leaving 4 bases of the junction unmatched. For the CDR3, the DNA is TGTGCCAGCTCACCCCGGACAGGCCCCTACGAGCAGTACTTC. This gives the protein CASSPRTGPYEQYF.

This chain joins TRBV6-5 and TRBJ2-7; possibly TRBD2 for D (7 bases). Germline V gene sequence: CDR1 MNHEY, CDR2 SVGAGI. V lost 2 bases and J 5 bases, leaving 13 bases between the germline ends. The CDR3 runs to 14 residues. CDR3: CASSYRGGGNEQYF. The CDR3 region has the DNA TGTGCCAGCAGTTACAGGGGGGGTGGCAACGAGCAGTACTTC.

The chain is built from TRBV28 and TRBJ1-4; D unresolved. CDR3 length equals 12 residues. Germline V CDR1 and CDR2: MDHEN, SYDVKM. The CDR3 region has the DNA TGTGGCACCCGGACTACTAATGAAAAACTGTTTTTT. Its translation is CGTRTTNEKLFF.

This chain connects TRBV10-3 to TRBJ2-1; TRBD2 matches at 7 bases. Germline V CDR1 and CDR2: ENHRY, SYGVKD. The CDR3 has 12 residues. V was pared by 5 bases and J by 10 bases, with 5 bases of the junction left unmatched. CDR3 sequence (DNA): TGTGCCATCAGTAGACTAGCTGGCGAGCAGTTCTTC. It encodes CAISRLAGEQFF.

This clone was observed a few times. The V gene is TRBV19, the J gene TRBJ1-1; 7 nucleotides align to TRBD1. The length of the CDR3 is 15 residues. Germline V gene lookup returns CDR1 LNHDA and CDR2 SQIVND (reference sequence). Trimming at V came to 5 bases and at J to 0 bases, leaving 6 bases not matched to a gene. CDR3: CASSPLTGMNTEAFF. The DNA for the CDR3 is TGTGCCAGTAGTCCATTGACAGGGATGAACACTGAAGCTTTCTTT.

The V call is TRBV7-9, the J call TRBJ1-2; D perhaps matches TRBD1 (6 bases). CDR1 and CDR2 (germline): SEHNR, FQNEAQ (reference sequence). The CDR3 sequence is 14 residues long. With 1 base removed from V and 4 bases from J, the gap between germline ends came to 10 bases. CDR3 sequence (DNA): TGTGCCAGCAGCTTAGAAGGGGGTGGCTATGGCTACACCTTC. It translates to CASSLEGGGYGYTF.

The V gene is TRBV6-1, the J gene TRBJ1-4; D call uncertain. Trimming left V 7 bases short and J 8 bases short, with 14 bases between. The CDR3 covers 13 residues. Germline CDR1 is MNHNS and CDR2 is SASEGT. The CDR3 spells CASIRGLREKLFF. CDR3 coding DNA: TGTGCCAGCATTCGGGGTCTTAGGGAAAAACTGTTTTTT.

The table lists this clone with a few counts. This chain connects TRBV4-3 to TRBJ1-4; maybe TRBD1 (5 bases). V lost 0 bases and J lost 10, with 9 bases in between. The CDR3 is made up of 13 amino acids. The germline CDR1 and CDR2 sequences are LGHNA and YSLEER. The CDR3 spells CASSQDRVGKLFF. The CDR3 DNA is TGCGCCAGCAGCCAAGACAGGGTGGGAAAACTGTTTTTT.

V gene TRBV6-5 combines with J gene TRBJ1-1; D is possibly TRBD1 (6 bases). The CDR3 totals 12 residues. CDR1 and CDR2 from the germline V gene are MNHEY and SVGAGI. Trimming shortened V by 6 bases and J by 4 bases, and 9 bases separated the two germline ends. The CDR3, as DNA: TGTGCCAGCAGACAGGGTGGCACTGAAGCTTTCTTT. Encoded protein: CASRQGGTEAFF.

This clone was counted between two and nine times. The chain links TRBV27 to TRBJ2-3; TRBD2 aligns across 9 bases. From germline, CDR1 is MNHEY and CDR2 SMNVEV (reference sequence). The V gene end was trimmed by 2 bases and the J gene end by 8 bases; junction bases not matched to a gene: 5. The CDR3 extends over 14 amino acids. The CDR3 DNA sequence: TGTGCCAGCAGTTTACTAGCGGGGTCCGGTACGCAGTATTTT. It encodes CASSLLAGSGTQYF.

The rearrangement joins TRBV5-1 to TRBJ1-2; 11 bases align to TRBD1. The CDR3 sequence is 16 residues long. Trimming removed 4 bases from V and 7 bases from J; junction bases left unmatched: 12. Per the germline V gene, CDR1 is SGHRS and CDR2 is YFSETQ. The CDR3 protein is CASSLDRGRSERGYTF. CDR3 bases: TGCGCCAGCAGCCTGGACAGGGGGCGCTCGGAACGTGGCTACACCTTC.

This chain links TRBV19 with TRBJ1-3, with unresolved D. The CDR3 covers 13 residues. Trimming took off 9 bases at V and 0 bases at J, with 9 bases between the two ends. Germline V gives CDR1 LNHDA, CDR2 SQIVND (reference sequence). The CDR3 region is CASTESSGNTIYF. The CDR3 coding sequence is TGTGCCAGCACAGAGAGCTCTGGAAACACCATATATTTT. Filled out from reference TRBV19 and TRBJ1-3, the complete variable domain reads DGGITQSPKYLFRKEGQNVTLSCEQNLNHDAMYWYRQDPGQGLRLIYYSQIVNDFQKGDIAEGYSVSREKKESFPLTVTSAQKNPTAFYLCASTESSGNTIYFGEGSWLTVV.

This clone was detected a few times. The chain employs TRBV5-6 and TRBJ1-1; no clear D. The V gene's germline CDR1 is SGHDT and CDR2 YYEEEE. The CDR3 is 15 residues long. Trimming pared 4 bases from V and 3 bases from J, leaving 16 bases between. CDR3 DNA: TGTGCCAGCAGCCCCCTAACTTCCAGGCACACTGAAGCTTTCTTT. It encodes CASSPLTSRHTEAFF.

Regarding this clone: Distinct nucleotide sequences in the sample also encode this CDR3. The genes are TRBV28 and TRBJ1-5; 7 bases are a match to TRBD1. The ends lost 4 bases at V and 7 bases at J; junction bases unmatched: 19. Germline V gives CDR1 MDHEN, CDR2 SYDVKM. The length of the CDR3 is 18 residues. The DNA for the CDR3 is TGTGCCAGCAGTTCTCCCCCCGGGACAGCTCAAAGGCGGCAGCCCCAGCATTTT. Protein product: CASSSPPGTAQRRQPQHF.

The rearrangement joins TRBV10-3 to TRBJ1-5; no reliable D call. Germline CDR1 and CDR2: ENHRY and SYGVKD. V gave up 0 bases and J gave up 7 bases, with 7 bases separating them. This CDR3 spans 13 amino acids. As DNA, the CDR3 is TGTGCCATCAGTGAGTCGACGGGGCAGCCCCAGCATTTT. It encodes CAISESTGQPQHF.

The chain carries TRBV6-1 and TRBJ2-1, with 9 bases identical to TRBD2. This CDR3 has 14 amino acids. Germline V gives CDR1 MNHNS, CDR2 SASEGT. The V gene end was trimmed by 8 bases and the J gene end by 5 bases; junction bases not matched to a gene: 7. CDR3 DNA sequence: TGTGCCAGCTCGGGACTAGCAGGGGACAATGAGCAGTTCTTC. Translation gives CASSGLAGDNEQFF.

The chain recombines TRBV7-2 with TRBJ1-5, with D maybe TRBD1 (6 bases). CDR3 length: 15 residues. CDR1 SGHTA and CDR2 FQGNSA come from the germline V gene. Trimming shortened V by 5 bases and J by 5 bases, and 16 bases separated the two germline ends. CDR3 loop: CASSRRTVGYQPQHF. CDR3 DNA sequence: TGTGCCAGCAGCCGAAGGACAGTCGGATATCAGCCCCAGCATTTT.

The rearrangement joins TRBV19 to TRBJ1-5; unclear D gene. V lost 3 bases and J 0 bases, leaving 15 bases between the germline ends. Germline CDR1 reads LNHDA; CDR2 reads SQIVND (reference sequence). The CDR3 contains 17 residues. CDR3 bases: TGTGCCAGTAGTATCCCCGCAGACACCTATAGCAATCAGCCCCAGCATTTT. This sequence encodes CASSIPADTYSNQPQHF.

The chain joins TRBV18 to TRBJ1-2, with D tentatively TRBD1 (5 bases). Trimming removed 3 bases from V and 7 bases from J, with 12 bases in between. This CDR3 has 13 amino acids. CDR1 KGHSH and CDR2 LQKENI come from the germline V gene. DNA of the CDR3: TGTGCCAGCTCACCTGCGGGGGATTCTGGCTACACCTTC. It yields the protein CASSPAGDSGYTF.

This clone was observed once. Other DNA sequences in this sample translate to the same CDR3. The DNA for the CDR3 is TGCGCCAGCGGGAGATGGGATCCTAACTACGAGCAGTACTTC. Protein product: CASGRWDPNYEQYF. This chain uses TRBV5-1 with TRBJ2-7; a possible D gene is TRBD2 (5 bases). Trimming stripped 7 bases from V and 3 bases from J, with 17 bases between. CDR1 is SGHRS, CDR2 YFSETQ, per germline. The CDR3 totals 14 residues.